This section outlines one T cell receptor beta chain sequence together with its context. These data originate in a study of blood T cell repertoires in COVID-19. Trimming left V 7 bases short and J 7 bases short, with 8 bases between. The CDR3 sequence is 12 residues long. Profiled with immunoSEQ multiplex PCR; TCRdb holds only in-frame clones, not every one. The table has roughly 190,000 clones, 75% to 85% seen once; the top ten hold around 6.9%. Sequencing was carried out using peripheral blood. This clonotype was obtained from a man between 60 and 75 years old with acute or convalescent COVID-19. V gene TRBV12-3 or TRBV12-4 combines with J gene TRBJ1-6; no firm D call. The CDR3 bases are TGTGCCAGCAAGGTTAGCAATTCACCCCTCCACTTT. Residues: CASKVSNSPLHF.